The rows below give T cell receptor beta chains drawn from one sample of a study of HIV-infected patients and healthy controls. MiXCR was run by TCRdb on the 5' RACE reads, yielding one entry per CDR3 protein. The data hold around 18,000 distinct CDR3 sequences, with about a sixth observed a single time. Sequenced input: CD8+ T cells from blood. These receptor sequences come from a human donor in good health. The CDR3 runs from the conserved cysteine through the conserved F or W. The order of the fields is J gene, D gene, V gene, clone size, CDR3 DNA, CDR3 protein. A D gene is named only where the DNA matches it firmly. Clone size is stated in some rows and not others, as once, few, many or a class when expanded.

j_call: TRBJ2-7; d_call: TRBD1; v_call: TRBV7-9; clone_size: NA; cdr3_nt: TGTGCCAGCAGCTTAGTTGGCACAGGGGACGAGCAGTACTTC; cdr3_aa: CASSLVGTGDEQYF
j_call: TRBJ2-2; d_call: NA; v_call: TRBV2; clone_size: many; cdr3_nt: TGTGCCAGCAGTGAAGGGGGGCTCACCGGGGAGCTGTTTTTT; cdr3_aa: CASSEGGLTGELFF
j_call: TRBJ2-1; d_call: TRBD2; v_call: TRBV9; clone_size: many; cdr3_nt: TGTGCCAGCAGCGCCGTAGCGGGAGCGGGGAATGAGCAGTTCTTC; cdr3_aa: CASSAVAGAGNEQFF
j_call: TRBJ2-2; d_call: NA; v_call: TRBV6-2/TRBV6-3; clone_size: many; cdr3_nt: TGTGCCAGCAGTCTCGGTACCGGGGAGCTGTTTTTT; cdr3_aa: CASSLGTGELFF
j_call: TRBJ2-1; d_call: TRBD2; v_call: TRBV3-1; clone_size: many; cdr3_nt: TGTGCCAGCAGCCAACCGGGACTAGCGGGGGGGTTGAATGAGCAGTTCTTC; cdr3_aa: CASSQPGLAGGLNEQFF
j_call: TRBJ1-1; d_call: NA; v_call: TRBV4-3; clone_size: NA; cdr3_nt: TGCGCCAGCAGCCGGTCATCGGGTTCGGAGGCTTTCTTT; cdr3_aa: CASSRSSGSEAFF
j_call: TRBJ1-1; d_call: TRBD1; v_call: TRBV11-2; clone_size: NA; cdr3_nt: TGTGCCAGCAGCTTAGGGGGAACAGGGGTGAACACTGAAGCTTTCTTT; cdr3_aa: CASSLGGTGVNTEAFF
j_call: TRBJ2-1; d_call: NA; v_call: TRBV15; clone_size: few; cdr3_nt: TGTGCCACCAGCCTAAGACAGAACTCCTACAATGAGCAGTTCTTC; cdr3_aa: CATSLRQNSYNEQFF
j_call: TRBJ1-1; d_call: NA; v_call: TRBV27; clone_size: NA; cdr3_nt: TGTGCCAGCAGTTTGTCCGGGGGGCGGAACACTGAAGCTTTCTTT; cdr3_aa: CASSLSGGRNTEAFF
j_call: TRBJ2-3; d_call: NA; v_call: TRBV11-3; clone_size: NA; cdr3_nt: TGTGCCAGCAGTCCCCGGGACCGCACAGATACGCAGTATTTT; cdr3_aa: CASSPRDRTDTQYF
j_call: TRBJ2-3; d_call: NA; v_call: TRBV6-6; clone_size: many; cdr3_nt: TGTGCCACGGTCGCGGGTCCTCGGTGGGGCACAGATACGCAGTATTTT; cdr3_aa: CATVAGPRWGTDTQYF
j_call: TRBJ2-3; d_call: NA; v_call: TRBV13; clone_size: NA; cdr3_nt: TGTGCCAGCAGCTTAGGAGGGCCTCCCCGAATCACAGATACGCAGTATTTT; cdr3_aa: CASSLGGPPRITDTQYF
j_call: TRBJ1-1; d_call: NA; v_call: TRBV30; clone_size: NA; cdr3_nt: TGTGCCTGGAGTTCCTCCGGAAACACTGAAGCTTTCTTT; cdr3_aa: CAWSSSGNTEAFF
j_call: TRBJ2-3; d_call: TRBD1; v_call: TRBV29-1; clone_size: few; cdr3_nt: TGCAGCGTTAGGGACAGGGAATTCGCAGATACGCAGTATTTT; cdr3_aa: CSVRDREFADTQYF
j_call: TRBJ2-2; d_call: TRBD1; v_call: TRBV20-1; clone_size: few; cdr3_nt: TGCAGTGCTAGAGCCTATGGGAAACAGGGGGAAACCGGGGAGCTGTTTTTT; cdr3_aa: CSARAYGKQGETGELFF
j_call: TRBJ1-1; d_call: NA; v_call: TRBV5-5; clone_size: many; cdr3_nt: TGTGCCAGCAGCTTAGTACGCCAGGGAGGCACTGAAGCTTTCTTT; cdr3_aa: CASSLVRQGGTEAFF
j_call: TRBJ1-1; d_call: NA; v_call: TRBV6-5; clone_size: NA; cdr3_nt: TGTGCCAGCAGTTACGAAGTGAACACTGAAGCTTTCTTT; cdr3_aa: CASSYEVNTEAFF
j_call: TRBJ2-1; d_call: TRBD2; v_call: TRBV24-1; clone_size: many; cdr3_nt: TGTGCCACCTCAGGACTAGCGTACAATGAGCAGTTCTTC; cdr3_aa: CATSGLAYNEQFF
j_call: TRBJ2-1; d_call: NA; v_call: TRBV5-1; clone_size: many; cdr3_nt: TGCGCCAGCAGCTTGGATCGGTACAATGAGCAGTTCTTC; cdr3_aa: CASSLDRYNEQFF
j_call: TRBJ2-1; d_call: TRBD2; v_call: TRBV28; clone_size: many; cdr3_nt: TGTGCCAGCAGTTACTTTAGCGGGGGGCCCAATGAGCAGTTCTTC; cdr3_aa: CASSYFSGGPNEQFF
j_call: TRBJ2-1; d_call: NA; v_call: TRBV9; clone_size: many; cdr3_nt: TGTGCCAGCAGCGTAGACGCCTCCTACAATGAGCAGTTCTTC; cdr3_aa: CASSVDASYNEQFF
j_call: TRBJ1-1; d_call: NA; v_call: TRBV9; clone_size: many; cdr3_nt: TGTGCCAGCAGCGTAGGGGACCCCACTGAAGCTTTCTTT; cdr3_aa: CASSVGDPTEAFF
j_call: TRBJ1-1; d_call: NA; v_call: TRBV5-1; clone_size: few; cdr3_nt: TGCGCCAGTGGACCCTGGACGGGGAACACTGAAGCTTTCTTT; cdr3_aa: CASGPWTGNTEAFF
j_call: TRBJ2-3; d_call: TRBD1; v_call: TRBV14; clone_size: NA; cdr3_nt: TGTGCCAGCAGTCACACAGGGGGAATCGGCACAGATACGCAGTATTTT; cdr3_aa: CASSHTGGIGTDTQYF
j_call: TRBJ2-3; d_call: TRBD2; v_call: TRBV4-2; clone_size: once; cdr3_nt: TGTGCCAGCAGCGGTGAGACGACTAGCGGGGGCACAGATACGCAGTATTTT; cdr3_aa: CASSGETTSGGTDTQYF
j_call: TRBJ1-3; d_call: NA; v_call: TRBV13; clone_size: few; cdr3_nt: TGTGCCAGCAGCTTAGAGCCGGGGCCTGGAAACACCATATATTTT; cdr3_aa: CASSLEPGPGNTIYF
j_call: TRBJ2-6; d_call: NA; v_call: TRBV5-6; clone_size: many; cdr3_nt: TGTGCCAGCAGCTTCATATTGGGATCCAACGTCCTGACTTTC; cdr3_aa: CASSFILGSNVLTF
j_call: TRBJ1-1; d_call: NA; v_call: TRBV10-3; clone_size: many; cdr3_nt: TGTGCCATCAGTGAGTCGACAGGACAGCTCATGAACACTGAAGCTTTCTTT; cdr3_aa: CAISESTGQLMNTEAFF
j_call: TRBJ1-5; d_call: NA; v_call: TRBV27; clone_size: NA; cdr3_nt: TGTGCCAGCAGTTTAGTAGCGAACAATCAGCCCCAGCATTTT; cdr3_aa: CASSLVANNQPQHF